These 17 T cell receptor beta chains were sequenced from one sample in a study of post-analysis software for immune sequencing data. General study results and limits: Elevated frequency relative to controls characterized four to six TRBV segments in patients, TRBV5-6, TRBV5-1 and TRBV20-1 among them.

Tagging with unique molecular identifiers was a feature of the TCR beta cDNA libraries. TCRdb analysed the PCR reads with MiXCR anew, one entry per CDR3 protein. The sample consists of 180,000 or so distinct CDR3 sequences, over 25% of them appearing once. These TCRs' antigens remain unknown. The sample consisted of blood. These receptors all come from a girl aged 2-17 years with multiple sclerosis.

This clonotype appeared many times. The chain links TRBV10-2 to TRBJ2-6; 10 bases are a match to TRBD1. Per germline, CDR1 WSHSY and CDR2 SAAADI. This CDR3 contains 17 residues. The ends lost 7 bases at V and 0 bases at J; junction bases unmatched: 6. CDR3 sequence: CASKPGQGSSGANVLTF. The CDR3 DNA follows: TGCGCCAGCAAGCCGGGACAGGGGAGCTCTGGGGCCAACGTCCTGACTTTC.

The chain is built from TRBV19 and TRBJ2-3; tentatively, D is TRBD2 (5 bases). CDR3 length: 14 residues. The ends were cut back, 5 bases at V and 4 bases at J, with 13 bases in the middle. Germline loops: CDR1 LNHDA, CDR2 SQIVND (reference sequence). CDR3: CASSVDSRPDTQYF. CDR3 coding DNA: TGTGCCAGTAGTGTGGACTCCCGACCAGATACGCAGTATTTT.

About this clonotype: Being one base from a much bigger clone, this may be a read error. The V call is TRBV20-1, the J call TRBJ2-7; TRBD2 is a possible D gene (5 bases). The germline CDR1 and CDR2 sequences are DFQATT and SNEGSKA (reference sequence). This CDR3 spans 13 amino acids. V lost 3 bases, J lost 4 bases, and 13 bases lay in between. The CDR3 protein is CSARASRRYEQYF. The CDR3 nucleotides read TGCAGTGCTAGGGCTAGCAGGAGGTACGAGCAGTACTTC.

This clonotype was seen repeatedly, ten times or more. The rearrangement links TRBV7-9 to TRBJ1-1, with a possible D match to TRBD1 (6 bases). This CDR3 spans 15 amino acids. The germline V and J ends were trimmed by 5 bases and 1 base, with 14 bases remaining between them. Germline-derived CDR1 and CDR2 are SEHNR and FQNEAQ (reference sequence). CDR3 residues: CASSQGGTANTEAFF. The DNA for the CDR3 is TGTGCCAGCAGCCAAGGGGGGACCGCGAACACTGAAGCTTTCTTT.

This clonotype was counted ten times or more. This chain uses TRBV12-3 or TRBV12-4 with TRBJ1-5, with 11 positions matching TRBD1. CDR3 length: 13 amino acids. After removal of 6 bases from V and 7 bases from J, the junction contained 2 bases not matched to a gene. The CDR3 nucleotides are TGTGCCAGCAGGGGACAGGGGGTGCAGCCCCAGCATTTT. Protein: CASRGQGVQPQHF.

The chain joins TRBV5-1 to TRBJ1-2; TRBD1 aligns across 11 bases. Germline V gene lookup returns CDR1 SGHRS and CDR2 YFSETQ. The junction had 5 bases not matched to a gene; V was cut back by 5 bases and J by 5 bases. CDR3 length: 14 residues. The CDR3 bases are TGCGCCAGCAGGGCCGGGACAGGGGGGTATGGCTACACCTTC. The encoded protein is CASRAGTGGYGYTF.

Concerning this clonotype itself: A read error may explain this, as a much larger clone is one base away. The J gene is TRBJ1-2, the V gene TRBV21-1; the table's D call, TRBD1, has no DNA check behind it. TRBV21-1 is labeled a pseudogene. This CDR3 has 19 amino acids. Written as DNA, the CDR3 is TGTGCCAGCAGCAGACATCCCGGACGTCGACTCAGGCGCTCCTATGGCTACACCTTC. Residues: CASSRHPGRRLRRSYGYTF.

Many counts were recorded for this clonotype. The J gene is TRBJ1-1, the V gene TRBV29-1; D possibly corresponds to TRBD1 (6 bases). From germline, CDR1 is SQVTM and CDR2 ANQGSEA. Trimming stripped 6 bases from V and 2 bases from J, with 13 bases between. The CDR3 has 13 amino acids. The CDR3 region is CSVPGRGNTEAFF. DNA for the CDR3: TGCAGCGTCCCCGGCAGGGGTAACACTGAAGCTTTCTTT. The full variable domain, completed using reference TRBV29-1 and TRBJ1-1, is SAVISQKPSRDICQRGTSLTIQCQVDSQVTMMFWYRQQPGQSLTLIATANQGSEATYESGFVIDKFPISRPNLTFSTLTVSNMSPEDSSIYLCSVPGRGNTEAFFGQGTRLTVV.

This clonotype was picked up many times. This chain connects TRBV20-1 to TRBJ2-3; the D call may be TRBD1 or TRBD2 (5 bases each). Deletions cut 6 bases from V and 2 bases from J, with 12 bases between. Germline V gene data show CDR1 as DFQATT and CDR2 as SNEGSKA (reference sequence). This CDR3 contains 13 residues. Here the CDR3 reads CSAGDRYTDTQYF. The CDR3 DNA sequence: TGCAGTGCCGGGGACCGATACACAGATACGCAGTATTTT.

This clonotype was counted between two and nine times. The chain links TRBV27 to TRBJ2-6; no definite D call. Trimming removed 5 bases at V and 4 bases at J, with 9 bases between. Germline CDR1 is MNHEY and CDR2 is SMNVEV (reference sequence). The CDR3 spans 14 residues. The CDR3 loop reads CASSPDYGANVLTF. Written as DNA, the CDR3 is TGTGCCAGCAGTCCCGATTACGGGGCCAACGTCCTGACTTTC.

This clonotype was found many times. The chain carries TRBV7-9 and TRBJ1-5; D is undetermined. Trimming cost V 6 bases and J 7 bases, with 10 bases left between them. The CDR3 is 12 amino acids. Germline V gene lookup returns CDR1 SEHNR and CDR2 FQNEAQ (reference sequence). The CDR3 DNA reads as TGTGCCAGCAGTTACGGTCGGCAGCCCCAGCATTTT. Its translation: CASSYGRQPQHF.

The DNA for the CDR3 is TGCAGTGCTAGAGTGGGAGGGACCAGCAATCAGCCCCAGCATTTT. It encodes CSARVGGTSNQPQHF. The chain carries TRBV20-1 and TRBJ1-5; weak D call: TRBD1 (5 bases). Germline CDR1 reads DFQATT; CDR2 reads SNEGSKA (reference sequence). V gave up 1 base and J gave up 1 base, with 11 bases separating them. The CDR3 length is 15 residues.

This clonotype rates as medium-sized. The genes are TRBV29-1 and TRBJ2-7; D possibly corresponds to TRBD1 (5 bases). Per germline, CDR1 SQVTM and CDR2 ANQGSEA. V gave up 4 bases and J gave up 3 bases, with 10 bases separating them. CDR3 length equals 12 residues. The DNA for the CDR3 is TGCAGCGTTGTGGAAGGGGACTACGAGCAGTACTTC. It is translated as CSVVEGDYEQYF.

There are many counts of this clonotype. CDR3 coding DNA: TGTGCCAGCAGCGCGGGGACAGGGAGCCTTAACTATGGCTACACCTTC. It specifies CASSAGTGSLNYGYTF. The J gene is TRBJ1-2, the V gene TRBV9, with TRBD1 identical over 9 bases. The CDR3 loop spans 16 amino acids. CDR1 and CDR2 (germline): SGDLS, YYNGEE. V gave up 3 bases and J gave up 1 base; unmatched junction bases: 7.

Regarding this clonotype: This may be a read error: a much more frequent sequence differs by one nucleotide. This chain uses TRBV7-6 with TRBJ2-4; D possibly corresponds to TRBD2 (6 bases). The assigned J gene may be wrong: the sequence end matches TRBJ2-7 better. Germline-derived CDR1 and CDR2 are SGHVS and FNYEAQ. The CDR3 spans 15 residues. This CDR3 is CVSSPIGGAKAEQYF. In DNA, the CDR3 is TGTGTCAGCAGCCCGATCGGGGGAGCCAAGGCCGAGCAGTACTTC.

At least ten counts were recorded for this clonotype. The gene calls are TRBV29-1 and TRBJ2-3; D gene unclear. V was pared by 3 bases and J by 4 bases, with 5 bases between. The CDR3 is 11 residues long. CDR1 is SQVTM and CDR2 is ANQGSEA in the germline V gene. In nucleotides, the CDR3 is TGCAGCGTTGAGTTCCCAGATACGCAGTATTTT. This codes for CSVEFPDTQYF.

This clonotype was seen many times. The rearrangement joins TRBV4-1 to TRBJ1-2; D ambiguous. CDR1 is MGHRA, CDR2 YSYEKL, per germline. V gave up 0 bases and J gave up 4 bases, with 18 bases separating them. CDR3 length: 17 amino acids. CDR3 bases: TGCGCCAGCAGCCAAGAACGAGGAAGGAGGCTACTCTATGGCTACACCTTC. It codes for CASSQERGRRLLYGYTF.